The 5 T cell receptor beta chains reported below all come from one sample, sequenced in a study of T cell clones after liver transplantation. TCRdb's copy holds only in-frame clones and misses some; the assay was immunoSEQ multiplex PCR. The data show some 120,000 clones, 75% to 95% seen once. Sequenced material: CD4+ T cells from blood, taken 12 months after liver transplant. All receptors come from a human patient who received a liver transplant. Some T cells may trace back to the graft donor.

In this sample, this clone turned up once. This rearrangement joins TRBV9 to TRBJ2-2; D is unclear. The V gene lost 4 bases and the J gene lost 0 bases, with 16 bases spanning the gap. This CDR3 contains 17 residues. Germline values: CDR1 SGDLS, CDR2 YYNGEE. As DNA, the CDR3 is TGTGCCAGCAGCCTCCGCGAGTCTAACTCGAACACCGGGGAGCTGTTTTTT. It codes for CASSLRESNSNTGELFF. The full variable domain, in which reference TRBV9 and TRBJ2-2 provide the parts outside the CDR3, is DSGVTQTPKHLITATGQRVTLRCSPRSGDLSVYWYQQSLDQGLQFLIQYYNGEERAKGNILERFSAQQFPDLHSELNLSSLELGDSALYFCASSLRESNSNTGELFFGEGSRLTVL.

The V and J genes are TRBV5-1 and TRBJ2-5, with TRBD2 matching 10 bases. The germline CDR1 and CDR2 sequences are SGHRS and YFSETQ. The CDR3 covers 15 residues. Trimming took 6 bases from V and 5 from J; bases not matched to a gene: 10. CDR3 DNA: TGCGCCAGCAAGGTAGCTAGCGGGAGTTCTGAGACCCAGTACTTC. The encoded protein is CASKVASGSSETQYF.

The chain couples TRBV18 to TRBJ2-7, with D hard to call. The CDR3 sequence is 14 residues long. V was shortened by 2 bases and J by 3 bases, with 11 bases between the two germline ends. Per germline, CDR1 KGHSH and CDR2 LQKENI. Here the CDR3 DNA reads TGTGCCAGCTCACCAGCTAGGACGGACTACGAGCAGTACTTC. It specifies CASSPARTDYEQYF.

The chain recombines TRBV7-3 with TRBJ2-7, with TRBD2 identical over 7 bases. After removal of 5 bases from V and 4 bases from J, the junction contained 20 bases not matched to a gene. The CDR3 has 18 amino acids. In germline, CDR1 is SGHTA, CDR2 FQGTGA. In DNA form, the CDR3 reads TGTGCCAGCAGCCTCAAAGGCCGCTCCAGCGGGATTGAGTACGAGCAGTACTTC. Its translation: CASSLKGRSSGIEYEQYF.

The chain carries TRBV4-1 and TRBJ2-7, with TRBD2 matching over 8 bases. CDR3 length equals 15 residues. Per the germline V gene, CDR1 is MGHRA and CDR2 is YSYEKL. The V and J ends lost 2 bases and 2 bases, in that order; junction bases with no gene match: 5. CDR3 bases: TGCGCCAGCAGCCAAACCGAGGGACTAGCCTACGAGCAGTACTTC. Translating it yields CASSQTEGLAYEQYF.